This T cell receptor (beta chain) was captured by sequencing in a study of radiation and T cells in renal cell carcinoma. Time point defined: baseline pretreatment blood. The treatment denotes: 15 Gy SBRT to primary tumor, nephrectomy 4 weeks later. TCRdb's copy holds only in-frame clones and misses some; the assay was immunoSEQ multiplex PCR. The table shows more than 140,000 clones, with roughly 80% occurring only once. The receptor was derived from a woman aged 45-59 years with renal cell carcinoma. The sample consisted of blood, taken from a patient whose treatment included radiotherapy and nephrectomy.

The CDR3 region is CASSDVSSEAAGNTIYF. In DNA, the CDR3 is TGCGCCAGCAGCGATGTCTCCAGCGAGGCGGCTGGAAACACCATATATTTT. The chain has TRBV10-1 and TRBJ1-3; D is unresolved. Germline-derived CDR1 and CDR2 are WNHNN and SYGVQD (reference sequence). The CDR3 extends over 17 amino acids. Trimming shortened V by 6 bases and J by 2 bases, and 20 bases separated the two germline ends.